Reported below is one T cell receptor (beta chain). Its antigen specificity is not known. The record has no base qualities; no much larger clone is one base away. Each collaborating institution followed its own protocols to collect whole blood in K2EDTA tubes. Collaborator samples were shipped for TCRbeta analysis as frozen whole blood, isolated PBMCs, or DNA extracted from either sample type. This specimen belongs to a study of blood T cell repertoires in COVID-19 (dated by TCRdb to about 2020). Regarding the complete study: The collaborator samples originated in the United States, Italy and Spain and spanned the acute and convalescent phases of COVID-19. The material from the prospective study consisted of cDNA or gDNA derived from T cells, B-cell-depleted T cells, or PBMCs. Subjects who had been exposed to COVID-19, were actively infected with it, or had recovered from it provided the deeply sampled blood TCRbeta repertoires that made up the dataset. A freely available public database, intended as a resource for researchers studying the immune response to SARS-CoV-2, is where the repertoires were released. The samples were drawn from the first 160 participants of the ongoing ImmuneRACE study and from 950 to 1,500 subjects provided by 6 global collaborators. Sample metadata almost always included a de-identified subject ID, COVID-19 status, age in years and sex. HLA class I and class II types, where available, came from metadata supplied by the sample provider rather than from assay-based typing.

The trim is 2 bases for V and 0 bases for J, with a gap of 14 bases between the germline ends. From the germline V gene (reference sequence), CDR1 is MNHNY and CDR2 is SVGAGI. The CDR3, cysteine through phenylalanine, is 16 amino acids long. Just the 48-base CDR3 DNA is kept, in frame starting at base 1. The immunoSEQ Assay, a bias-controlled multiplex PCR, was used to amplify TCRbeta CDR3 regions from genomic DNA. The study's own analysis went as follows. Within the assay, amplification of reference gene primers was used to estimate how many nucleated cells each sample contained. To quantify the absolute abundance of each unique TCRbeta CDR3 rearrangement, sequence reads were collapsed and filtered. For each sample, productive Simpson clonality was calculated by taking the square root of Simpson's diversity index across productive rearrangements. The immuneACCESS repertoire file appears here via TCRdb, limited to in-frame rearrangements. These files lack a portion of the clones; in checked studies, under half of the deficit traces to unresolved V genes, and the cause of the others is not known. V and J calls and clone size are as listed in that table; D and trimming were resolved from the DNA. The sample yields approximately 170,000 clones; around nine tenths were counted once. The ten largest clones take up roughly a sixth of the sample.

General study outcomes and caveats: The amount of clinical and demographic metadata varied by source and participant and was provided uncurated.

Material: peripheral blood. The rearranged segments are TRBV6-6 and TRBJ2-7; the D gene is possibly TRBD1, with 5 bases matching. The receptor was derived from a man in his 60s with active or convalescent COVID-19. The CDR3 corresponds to CASSYRRGYSSYEQYF. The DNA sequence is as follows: TGTGCCAGCAGTTACCGTAGGGGCTACAGCTCCTACGAGCAGTACTTC.